This TCR beta chain was profiled in a study of T cells in tuberculosis. At the level of the study: IGRA-negative adolescents, IGRA-positive adolescents with latent tuberculosis and adults with active tuberculosis formed this South African cohort. Findings of the study overall: Shorter CDR3-alpha in active tuberculosis partly drove smaller distances. A GMM-specific repertoire classifier reached about 90% accuracy, AUROC roughly 0.87.

This clone showed up just once. Antigen specificity is unknown. Time point described: new active TB diagnosis, blood taken before or within 7 days of starting treatment. The assay was immunoSEQ multiplex PCR, and TCRdb's table has in-frame clones only and misses some. The table has more than 35,000 clones, 94% seen once. Per germline, CDR1 SGHTA and CDR2 FQGNSA. The germline V and J ends were trimmed by 3 bases and 4 bases, with 9 bases remaining between them. This CDR3 is built from 14 residues. The input for sequencing was PBMCs, taken at tuberculosis diagnosis. This receptor was taken from an adult with tuberculosis. This rearrangement joins TRBV7-2 to TRBJ1-4; no firm D call. CDR3 sequence: CASSFGSVNEKLFF. The CDR3 coding sequence is TGTGCCAGCAGCTTCGGCAGCGTTAATGAAAAACTGTTTTTT.